Described below is a single T cell receptor (beta chain) sequence and its context. V lost 1 base and J 5 bases, leaving 17 bases between the germline ends. Germline values: CDR1 LNHDA, CDR2 SQIVND (reference sequence). CDR3 length: 16 amino acids. In the authors' workflow: Amplification with reference gene primers provided the estimates of nucleated cell counts. Profiled with immunoSEQ multiplex PCR; TCRdb holds only in-frame clones, not every one. That table supplies the V and J calls and clone size; D and trimming were determined from the DNA. The table includes under 300,000 clones, 84% detected once. This entry is derived from a study of blood T cell repertoires in COVID-19. Study context: Donors in the United States, Italy and Spain gave samples during acute or convalescent COVID-19. PBMCs, B-cell-depleted T cells, or T cells provided the cDNA or gDNA that made up the material.

This clonotype was obtained from a man in his forties who had recovered from COVID-19. Material: peripheral blood. This chain links TRBV19 with TRBJ1-1; TRBD1 is a possible D gene (6 bases). This chain's CDR3 is CASSIGVGGRGTEAFF. CDR3 in DNA: TGTGCCAGTAGTATAGGTGTTGGGGGAAGGGGGACTGAAGCTTTCTTT.